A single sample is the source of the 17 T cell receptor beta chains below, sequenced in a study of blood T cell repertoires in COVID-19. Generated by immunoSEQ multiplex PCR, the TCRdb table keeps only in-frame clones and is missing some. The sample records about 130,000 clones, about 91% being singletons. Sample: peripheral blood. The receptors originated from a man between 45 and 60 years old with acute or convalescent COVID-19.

The CDR3 DNA follows: TGTGCCAGCAGTGATTGGGGACAGGGGAACACTGAAGCTTTCTTT. It yields the protein CASSDWGQGNTEAFF. The rearrangement links TRBV2 to TRBJ1-1; 9 bases align to TRBD1. J was trimmed by 1 base and V by 3 bases; bases with no gene match: 3. The CDR3 covers 15 residues. The germline gives CDR1 SNHLY, CDR2 FYNNEI. Variable domain in full (rest from reference TRBV2 and TRBJ1-1): EPEVTQTPSHQVTQMGQEVILRCVPISNHLYFYWYRQILGQKVEFLVSFYNNEISEKSEIFDDQFSVERPDGSNFTLKIRSTKLEDSAMYFCASSDWGQGNTEAFFGQGTRLTVV.

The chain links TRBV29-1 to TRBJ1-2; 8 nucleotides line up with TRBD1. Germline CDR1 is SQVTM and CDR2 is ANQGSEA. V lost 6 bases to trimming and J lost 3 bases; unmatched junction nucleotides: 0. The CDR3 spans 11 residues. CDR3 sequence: CSVGQDYGYTF. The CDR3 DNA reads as TGCAGCGTGGGACAGGACTATGGCTACACCTTC.

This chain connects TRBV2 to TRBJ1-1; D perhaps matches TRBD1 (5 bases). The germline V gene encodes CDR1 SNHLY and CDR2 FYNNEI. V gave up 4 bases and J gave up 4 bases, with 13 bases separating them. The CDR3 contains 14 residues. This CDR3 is CASSGNRQGTEAFF. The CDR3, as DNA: TGTGCCAGCAGTGGAAATCGGCAGGGCACTGAAGCTTTCTTT.

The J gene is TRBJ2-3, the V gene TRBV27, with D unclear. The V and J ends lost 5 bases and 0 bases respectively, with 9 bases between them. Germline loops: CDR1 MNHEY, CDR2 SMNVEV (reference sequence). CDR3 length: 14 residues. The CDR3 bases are TGTGCCAGCAGTATACGAACTAGCACAGATACGCAGTATTTT. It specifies CASSIRTSTDTQYF.

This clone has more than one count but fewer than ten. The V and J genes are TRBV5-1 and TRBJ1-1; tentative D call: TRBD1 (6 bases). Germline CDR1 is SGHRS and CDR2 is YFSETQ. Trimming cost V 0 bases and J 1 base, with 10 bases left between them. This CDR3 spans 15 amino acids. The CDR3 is CASSLAPGENTEAFF. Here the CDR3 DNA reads TGCGCCAGCAGCTTGGCCCCAGGGGAGAACACTGAAGCTTTCTTT.

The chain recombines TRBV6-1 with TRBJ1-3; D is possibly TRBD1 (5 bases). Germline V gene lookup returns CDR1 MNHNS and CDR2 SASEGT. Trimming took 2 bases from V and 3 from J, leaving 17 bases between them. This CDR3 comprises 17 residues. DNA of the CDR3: TGTGCCAGCAGTGAATGGGGGGTTAGATCCTTTGGAAACACCATATATTTT. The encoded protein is CASSEWGVRSFGNTIYF.

CDR3 protein: CASSQDSGQFQEKLFF. The CDR3 nucleotides are TGTGCCAGCAGCCAAGATTCGGGACAGTTTCAGGAAAAACTGTTTTTT. The rearrangement links TRBV14 to TRBJ1-4; 7 positions agree with TRBD1. The CDR3 is 16 amino acids. CDR1 is SGHDN, CDR2 FVKESK, per germline. Losses at the gene ends were 0 bases for V and 8 bases for J; bases not matched to a gene: 9.

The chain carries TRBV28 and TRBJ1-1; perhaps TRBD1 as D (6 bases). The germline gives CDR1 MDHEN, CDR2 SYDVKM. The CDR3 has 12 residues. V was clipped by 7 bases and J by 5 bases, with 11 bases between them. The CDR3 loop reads CASMTQGTEAFF. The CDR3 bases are TGTGCCAGCATGACACAGGGAACTGAAGCTTTCTTT.

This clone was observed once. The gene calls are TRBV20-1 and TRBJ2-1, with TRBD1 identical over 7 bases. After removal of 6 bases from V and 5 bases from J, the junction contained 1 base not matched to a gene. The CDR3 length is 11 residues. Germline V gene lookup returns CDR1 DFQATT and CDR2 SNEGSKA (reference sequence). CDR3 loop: CSADRNNEQFF. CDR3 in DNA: TGCAGTGCGGACAGGAACAATGAGCAGTTCTTC.

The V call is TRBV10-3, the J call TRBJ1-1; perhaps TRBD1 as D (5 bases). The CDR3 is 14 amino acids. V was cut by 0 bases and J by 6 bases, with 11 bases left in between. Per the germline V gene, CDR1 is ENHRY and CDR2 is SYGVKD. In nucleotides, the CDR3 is TGTGCCATCAGTGAGTCTAAAGGGGTTGCTGAAGCTTTCTTT. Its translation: CAISESKGVAEAFF.

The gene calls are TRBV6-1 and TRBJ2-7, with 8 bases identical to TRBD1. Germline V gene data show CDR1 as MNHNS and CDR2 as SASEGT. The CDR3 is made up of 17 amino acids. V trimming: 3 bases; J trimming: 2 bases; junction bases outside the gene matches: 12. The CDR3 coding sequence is TGTGCCAGCAGTGACGTTGGGTGGGGGACAGGTGCCTACGAGCAGTACTTC. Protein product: CASSDVGWGTGAYEQYF.

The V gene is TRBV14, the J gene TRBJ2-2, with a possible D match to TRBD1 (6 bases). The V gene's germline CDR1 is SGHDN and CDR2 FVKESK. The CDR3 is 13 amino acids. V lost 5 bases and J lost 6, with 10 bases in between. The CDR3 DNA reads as TGTGCCAGCAGCTACTGGACAGCCGGGGAGCTGTTTTTT. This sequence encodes CASSYWTAGELFF.

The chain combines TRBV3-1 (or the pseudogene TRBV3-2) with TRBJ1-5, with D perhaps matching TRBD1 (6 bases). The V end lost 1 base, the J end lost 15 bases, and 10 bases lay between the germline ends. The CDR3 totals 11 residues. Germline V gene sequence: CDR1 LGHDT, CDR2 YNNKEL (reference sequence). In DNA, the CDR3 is TGTGCCAGCAGCCAAGGACAGGCTTGGCATTTT. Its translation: CASSQGQAWHF.

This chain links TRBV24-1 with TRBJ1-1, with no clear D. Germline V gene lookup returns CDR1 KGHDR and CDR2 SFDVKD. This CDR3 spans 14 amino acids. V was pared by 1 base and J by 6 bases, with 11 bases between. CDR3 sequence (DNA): TGTGCCACCAGTGATTTCGGGGTGGTGGCTGAAGCTTTCTTT. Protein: CATSDFGVVAEAFF.

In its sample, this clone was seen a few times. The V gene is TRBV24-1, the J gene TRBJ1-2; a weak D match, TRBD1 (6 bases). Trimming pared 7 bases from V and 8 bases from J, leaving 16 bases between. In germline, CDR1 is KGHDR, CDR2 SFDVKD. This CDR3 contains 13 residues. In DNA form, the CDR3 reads TGTGCCACCAGGAAGGGGGAAGCGACGGGCTACACCTTC. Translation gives CATRKGEATGYTF.

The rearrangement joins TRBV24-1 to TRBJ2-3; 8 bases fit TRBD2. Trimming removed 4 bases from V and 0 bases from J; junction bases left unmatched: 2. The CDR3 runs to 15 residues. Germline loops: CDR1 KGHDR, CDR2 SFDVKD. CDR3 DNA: TGTGCCACCAGTGACGGGACTAGTAGCACAGATACGCAGTATTTT. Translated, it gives CATSDGTSSTDTQYF.

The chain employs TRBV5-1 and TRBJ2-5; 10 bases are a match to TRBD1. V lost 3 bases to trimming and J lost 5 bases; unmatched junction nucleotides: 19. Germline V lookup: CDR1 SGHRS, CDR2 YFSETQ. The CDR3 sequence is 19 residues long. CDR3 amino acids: CASSSALGTGDSGWETQYF. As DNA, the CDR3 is TGCGCCAGCAGCTCGGCCCTTGGGACAGGGGATTCGGGTTGGGAGACCCAGTACTTC.